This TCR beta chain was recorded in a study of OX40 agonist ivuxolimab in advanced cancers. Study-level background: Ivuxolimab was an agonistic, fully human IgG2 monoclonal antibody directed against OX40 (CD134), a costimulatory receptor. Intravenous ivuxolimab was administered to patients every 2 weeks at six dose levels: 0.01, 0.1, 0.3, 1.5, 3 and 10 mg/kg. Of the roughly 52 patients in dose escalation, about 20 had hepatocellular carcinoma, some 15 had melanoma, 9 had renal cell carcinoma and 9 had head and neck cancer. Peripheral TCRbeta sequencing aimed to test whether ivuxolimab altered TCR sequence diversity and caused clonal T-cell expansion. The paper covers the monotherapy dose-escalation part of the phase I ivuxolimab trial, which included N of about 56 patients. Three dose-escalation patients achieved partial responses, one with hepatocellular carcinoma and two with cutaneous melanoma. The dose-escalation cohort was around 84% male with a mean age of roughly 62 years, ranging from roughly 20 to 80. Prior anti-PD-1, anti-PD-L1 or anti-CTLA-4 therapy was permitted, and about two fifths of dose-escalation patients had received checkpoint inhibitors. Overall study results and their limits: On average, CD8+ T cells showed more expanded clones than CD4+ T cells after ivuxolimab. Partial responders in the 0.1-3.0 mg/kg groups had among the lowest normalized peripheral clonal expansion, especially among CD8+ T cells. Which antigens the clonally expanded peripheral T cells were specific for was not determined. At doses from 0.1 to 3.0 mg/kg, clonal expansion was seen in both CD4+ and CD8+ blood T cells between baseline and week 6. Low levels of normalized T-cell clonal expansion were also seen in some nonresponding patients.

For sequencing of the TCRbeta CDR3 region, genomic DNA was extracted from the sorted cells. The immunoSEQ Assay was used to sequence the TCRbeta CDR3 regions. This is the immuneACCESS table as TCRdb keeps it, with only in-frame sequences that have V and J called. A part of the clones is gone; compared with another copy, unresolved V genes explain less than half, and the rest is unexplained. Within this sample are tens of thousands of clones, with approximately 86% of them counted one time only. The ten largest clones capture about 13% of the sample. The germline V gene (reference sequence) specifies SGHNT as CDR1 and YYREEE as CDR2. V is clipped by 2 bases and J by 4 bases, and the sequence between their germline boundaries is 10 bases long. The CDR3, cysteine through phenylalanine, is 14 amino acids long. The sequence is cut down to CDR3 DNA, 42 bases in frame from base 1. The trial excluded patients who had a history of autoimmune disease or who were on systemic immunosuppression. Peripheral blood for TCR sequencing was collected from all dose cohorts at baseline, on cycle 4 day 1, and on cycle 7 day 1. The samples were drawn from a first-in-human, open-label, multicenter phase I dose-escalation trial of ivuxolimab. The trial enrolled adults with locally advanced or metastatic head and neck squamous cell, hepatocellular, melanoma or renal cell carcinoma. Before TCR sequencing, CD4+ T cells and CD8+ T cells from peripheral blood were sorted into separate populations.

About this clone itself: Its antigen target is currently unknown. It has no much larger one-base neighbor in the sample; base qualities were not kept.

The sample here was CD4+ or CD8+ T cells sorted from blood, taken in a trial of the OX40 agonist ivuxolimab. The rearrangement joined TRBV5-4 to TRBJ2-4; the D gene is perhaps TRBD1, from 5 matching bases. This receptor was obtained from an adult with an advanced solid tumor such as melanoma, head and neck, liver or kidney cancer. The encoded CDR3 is CASSFWGSKNIQYF. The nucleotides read TGTGCCAGCAGCTTCTGGGGCAGTAAAAACATTCAGTACTTC.